The T cell receptor (beta chain) under discussion was sequenced for a study of PD-L1 blockade in urothelial cancer. At the level of the study: Earlier, patients had received 0 to 3 chemotherapy regimens. Investigators checked blood 3 weeks (second dose) and 6 weeks after treatment start. Median blood clonality was around 0.074, with 80,000 to 100,000 unique TCRs.

Libraries were prepared by immunoSEQ multiplex PCR; TCRdb keeps only in-frame clonotypes and omits some of them. Altogether around 93,000 clones are present, 70% to 90% being singletons, with the ten largest covering under 10%. The time point: peripheral blood 6 weeks after treatment start. Study-wide findings and caveats: Durable benefit accompanied greater 3-week expansion of tumor-associated blood clones.

V lost 2 bases to trimming and J lost 0 bases, with 8 bases between them. CDR1 SGHVS and CDR2 FQNEAQ come from the germline V gene. The CDR3 covers 15 residues. Comments on this clone: Its antigen is currently unknown.

Sequencing was performed on PBMCs, taken around atezolizumab (anti-PD-L1) treatment. The chain couples TRBV7-8 to TRBJ1-3; D remains ambiguous. This receptor was identified in a man aged 65-85 years with urothelial cancer. The CDR3 sequence: CASSLREPSGNTIYF. The CDR3 region has the DNA TGTGCCAGCAGCTTACGGGAACCCTCTGGAAACACCATATATTTT.